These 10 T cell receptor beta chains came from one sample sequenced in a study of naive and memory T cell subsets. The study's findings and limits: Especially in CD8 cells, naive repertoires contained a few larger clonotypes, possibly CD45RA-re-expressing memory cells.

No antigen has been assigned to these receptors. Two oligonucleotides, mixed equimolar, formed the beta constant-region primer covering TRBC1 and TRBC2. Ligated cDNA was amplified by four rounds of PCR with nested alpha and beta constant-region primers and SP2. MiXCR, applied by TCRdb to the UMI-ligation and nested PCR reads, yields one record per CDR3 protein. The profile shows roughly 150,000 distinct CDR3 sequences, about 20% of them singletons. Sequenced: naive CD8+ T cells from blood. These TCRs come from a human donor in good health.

The CDR3 is CASSLVAMYEQYF. CDR3 nucleotide sequence: TGTGCCAGCAGTTTAGTCGCAATGTACGAGCAGTACTTC. The V gene is TRBV12-3 or TRBV12-4, the J gene TRBJ2-7, with D hard to call. Between the trimmed V and J ends, which lost 1 base and 4 bases, there was a span of 8 bases. This CDR3 spans 13 amino acids.

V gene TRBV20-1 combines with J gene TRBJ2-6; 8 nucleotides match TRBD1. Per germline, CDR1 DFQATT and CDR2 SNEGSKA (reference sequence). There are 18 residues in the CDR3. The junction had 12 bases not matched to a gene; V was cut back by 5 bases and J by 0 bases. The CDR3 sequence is CSAGGQVFGNSGANVLTF. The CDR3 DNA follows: TGCAGTGCTGGGGGACAGGTCTTCGGGAACTCTGGGGCCAACGTCCTGACTTTC.

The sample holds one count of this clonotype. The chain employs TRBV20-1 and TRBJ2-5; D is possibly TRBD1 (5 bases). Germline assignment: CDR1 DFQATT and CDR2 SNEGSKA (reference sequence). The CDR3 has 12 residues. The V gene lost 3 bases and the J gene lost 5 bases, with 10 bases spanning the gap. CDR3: CSASSGAETQYF. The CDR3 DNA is TGCAGTGCTAGTTCTGGGGCGGAGACCCAGTACTTC.

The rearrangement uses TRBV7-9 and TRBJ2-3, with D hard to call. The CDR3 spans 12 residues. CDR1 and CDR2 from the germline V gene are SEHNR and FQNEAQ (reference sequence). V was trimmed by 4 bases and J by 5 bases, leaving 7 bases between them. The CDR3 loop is CASSSLGDTQYF. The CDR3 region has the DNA TGTGCCAGCAGCTCCTTGGGAGATACGCAGTATTTT.

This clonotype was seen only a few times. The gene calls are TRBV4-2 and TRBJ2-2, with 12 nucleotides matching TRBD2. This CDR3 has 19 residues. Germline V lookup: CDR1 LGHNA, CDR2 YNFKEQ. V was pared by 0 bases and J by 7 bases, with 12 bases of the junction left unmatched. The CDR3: CASSQELGLAGSSNGELFF. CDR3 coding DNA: TGTGCCAGCAGCCAAGAACTCGGACTAGCGGGATCGAGTAACGGGGAGCTGTTTTTT.

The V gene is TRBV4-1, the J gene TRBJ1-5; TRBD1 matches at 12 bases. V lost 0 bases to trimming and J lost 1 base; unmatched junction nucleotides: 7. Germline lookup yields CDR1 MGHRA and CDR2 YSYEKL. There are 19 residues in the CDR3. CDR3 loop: CASSQDWGQGARSNQPQHF. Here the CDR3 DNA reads TGCGCCAGCAGCCAAGATTGGGGACAGGGGGCTAGAAGCAATCAGCCCCAGCATTTT.

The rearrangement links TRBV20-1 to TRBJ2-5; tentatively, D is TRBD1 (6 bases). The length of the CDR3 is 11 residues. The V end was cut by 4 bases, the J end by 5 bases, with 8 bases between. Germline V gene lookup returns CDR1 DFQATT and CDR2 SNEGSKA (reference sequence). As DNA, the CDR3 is TGCAGTGCTAAGGGGGATGAGACCCAGTACTTC. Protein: CSAKGDETQYF.

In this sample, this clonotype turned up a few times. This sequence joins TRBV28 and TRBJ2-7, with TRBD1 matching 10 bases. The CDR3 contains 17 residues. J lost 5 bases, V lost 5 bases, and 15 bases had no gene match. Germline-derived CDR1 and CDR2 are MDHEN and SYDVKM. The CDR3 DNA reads TGTGCCAGCAGTCCCGTTAGTGGGACAGGGGATTTAGACGAGCAGTACTTC. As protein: CASSPVSGTGDLDEQYF.

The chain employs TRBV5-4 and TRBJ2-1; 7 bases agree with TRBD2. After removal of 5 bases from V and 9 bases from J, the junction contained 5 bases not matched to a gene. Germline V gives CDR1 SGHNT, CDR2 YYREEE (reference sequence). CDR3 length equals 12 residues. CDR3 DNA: TGTGCCAGCAGGGGAGGGCCGGTTGAGCAGTTCTTC. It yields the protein CASRGGPVEQFF.

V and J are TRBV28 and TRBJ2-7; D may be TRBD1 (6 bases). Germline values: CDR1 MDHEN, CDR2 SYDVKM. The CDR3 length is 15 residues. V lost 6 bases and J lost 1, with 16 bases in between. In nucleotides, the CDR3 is TGTGCCAGCAGCCTCACAGGGACGAGGTCCTACGAGCAGTACTTC. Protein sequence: CASSLTGTRSYEQYF.